The 4 T cell receptor beta chains in this list originate from one sample, sequenced in a study of blood T cell repertoires in COVID-19. TCRdb's copy holds only in-frame clones and misses some; the assay was immunoSEQ multiplex PCR. The top ten hold less than 10% of the sample, which has more than 85,000 clones, approximately 65% seen once. Material: peripheral blood. All receptors come from a woman aged 55 to 70 with acute or convalescent COVID-19.

This chain connects TRBV9 to TRBJ1-1, with D tentatively TRBD1 (5 bases). Between the trimmed V and J ends, which lost 3 bases and 0 bases, there was a span of 12 bases. The CDR3 is 15 residues long. Germline values: CDR1 SGDLS, CDR2 YYNGEE. The CDR3 nucleotides are TGTGCCAGCAGCGCCAAGGGGTCCATGAACACTGAAGCTTTCTTT. Its translation: CASSAKGSMNTEAFF.

The chain recombines TRBV3-1 (or the pseudogene TRBV3-2) with TRBJ1-1; D not resolved. The CDR3 has 13 amino acids. Per the germline V gene, CDR1 is LGHDT and CDR2 is YNNKEL (reference sequence). V lost 1 base to trimming and J lost 3 bases, with 6 bases between them. The CDR3 region has the DNA TGTGCCAGCAGCCAAGTCGGGGACACTGAAGCTTTCTTT. As protein: CASSQVGDTEAFF.

The V gene is TRBV7-3, the J gene TRBJ1-4; TRBD1 might be the D (6 bases). The ends were cut back, 5 bases at V and 8 bases at J, with 21 bases in the middle. The CDR3 is made up of 16 amino acids. Germline CDR1 is SGHTA and CDR2 is FQGTGA. The CDR3 nucleotides read TGTGCCAGCAGCGAAACCTCCCCAGGGGTTGAGGAAAAACTGTTTTTT. Amino acid sequence: CASSETSPGVEEKLFF.

J is TRBJ1-5 and V is TRBV10-3; TRBD1 agrees at 7 bases. J lost 1 base, V lost 10 bases, and 4 bases had no gene match. Germline CDR1 is ENHRY and CDR2 is SYGVKD. The length of the CDR3 is 13 residues. The CDR3 region is CATGTASNQPQHF. The DNA for the CDR3 is TGTGCCACGGGGACAGCGAGCAATCAGCCCCAGCATTTT.